A single sample gave rise to the 31 T cell receptor beta chains below, sequenced in a study of blood T cell repertoires in COVID-19 (dated by TCRdb to between 2020 and 2021). The protocol used for the library was the immunoSEQ multiplex PCR assay. TCRdb limited this immuneACCESS table to in-frame rearrangements with V and J called. A share of clones is missing; checked studies link under half to unresolved V genes, and the rest is unexplained. This sample comprises 250,000 or so clones, 70% to 90% of them detected only once. Jointly, the top ten make up around 6.4% of the sample. Sequenced input: peripheral blood. Receptors originate from a woman aged 55-70 years with active or convalescent COVID-19.

The genes are TRBV2 and TRBJ1-5; TRBD1 is a possible D gene (5 bases). Looked up from germline, CDR1 is SNHLY and CDR2 is FYNNEI. The length of the CDR3 is 15 residues. Trimming left V 1 base short and J 6 bases short, with 13 bases between. The DNA for the CDR3 is TGTGCCAGCAGTGAAGTCTCAGGGTTCGGTCAGCCCCAGCATTTT. Translated, it gives CASSEVSGFGQPQHF.

The V call is TRBV11-2, the J call TRBJ2-5; 8 bases are a match to TRBD2. The CDR3 runs 14 residues. Trimming took 5 bases from V and 4 from J; bases not matched to a gene: 6. CDR1 is SGHAT and CDR2 is FQNNGV in the germline V gene. CDR3: CASSTSGSVETQYF. The DNA for the CDR3 is TGTGCCAGCAGCACAAGCGGGAGTGTAGAGACCCAGTACTTC.

Many counts were recorded for this clone. The chain uses TRBV3-1 (or the pseudogene TRBV3-2) and TRBJ2-5; TRBD2 agrees at 16 bases. CDR1 is LGHDT, CDR2 YNNKEL, per germline (reference sequence). This CDR3 region has 17 residues. V gave up 3 bases and J gave up 5 bases; unmatched junction bases: 6. The CDR3 reads CASSQGLAGGPWETQYF. CDR3 DNA: TGTGCCAGCAGCCAGGGACTAGCGGGAGGGCCTTGGGAGACCCAGTACTTC.

The genes are TRBV5-1 and TRBJ2-3, with 13 bases aligning to TRBD2. Per germline, CDR1 SGHRS and CDR2 YFSETQ. The CDR3 spans 17 residues. V was pared by 0 bases and J by 0 bases, with 1 base of the junction left unmatched. In nucleotides, the CDR3 is TGCGCCAGCAGCTTGGAGGGACTAGCGGGGAGCACAGATACGCAGTATTTT. Protein: CASSLEGLAGSTDTQYF.

The gene calls are TRBV5-1 and TRBJ1-2; 7 bases map to TRBD1. The CDR3 is 15 residues long. The V and J ends lost 7 bases and 1 base, in that order; junction bases with no gene match: 10. CDR1 is SGHRS, CDR2 YFSETQ, per germline. CDR3 sequence (DNA): TGCGCCAGCCGCCGTGAAGGGGGCAGTAACTATGGCTACACCTTC. This encodes CASRREGGSNYGYTF.

The chain recombines TRBV30 with TRBJ1-1; D is uncertain. The CDR3 runs to 13 residues. Germline V gene lookup returns CDR1 GTSNPN and CDR2 SVGIG (reference sequence). With 3 bases removed from V and 0 bases from J, the gap between germline ends came to 8 bases. This CDR3 is CAWRYRVNTEAFF. The DNA for the CDR3 is TGTGCCTGGAGATATCGGGTGAACACTGAAGCTTTCTTT.

This rearrangement joins TRBV2 to TRBJ1-2, with 7 bases lining up with TRBD1. The CDR3 runs 16 residues. The V gene end was trimmed by 7 bases and the J gene end by 6 bases; junction bases not matched to a gene: 17. CDR1 and CDR2 (germline): SNHLY, FYNNEI. CDR3 DNA: TGTGCCAGCAACTCCCGTGGGGCCGACAGGGAGAATGGCTACACCTTC. This sequence encodes CASNSRGADRENGYTF.

This chain links TRBV19 with TRBJ2-7; 11 bases agree with TRBD1. Germline trimming cut 7 bases from V and 6 bases from J; bases unmatched to any gene: 8. The CDR3 runs 14 residues. Germline V gene lookup returns CDR1 LNHDA and CDR2 SQIVND (reference sequence). CDR3 sequence: CASNDRDRGGEQYF. In DNA form, the CDR3 reads TGTGCCAGTAACGACCGGGACAGGGGGGGCGAGCAGTACTTC. The full variable domain, rest sourced from reference TRBV19 and TRBJ2-7, is DGGITQSPKYLFRKEGQNVTLSCEQNLNHDAMYWYRQDPGQGLRLIYYSQIVNDFQKGDIAEGYSVSREKKESFPLTVTSAQKNPTAFYLCASNDRDRGGEQYFGPGTRLTVT.

The chain combines TRBV6-4 with TRBJ2-3; tentative D call: TRBD1 (5 bases). The CDR3 contains 15 residues. Trimming stripped 4 bases from V and 2 bases from J, with 13 bases between. Germline CDR1 is MRHNA and CDR2 is SNTAGT. The CDR3 sequence is CASSAISTDTDTQYF. The DNA for the CDR3 is TGTGCCAGCAGTGCCATATCGACAGACACAGATACGCAGTATTTT.

This chain joins TRBV19 and TRBJ2-7; TRBD1 aligns across 9 bases. CDR3 length: 14 amino acids. V dropped 6 bases and J dropped 5; count of bases not matched to a gene: 8. Germline lookup yields CDR1 LNHDA and CDR2 SQIVND (reference sequence). Here the CDR3 reads CASSQTGGLNEQYV. The CDR3 DNA sequence: TGTGCCAGTAGCCAGACAGGGGGACTTAACGAGCAGTACGTC.

The chain joins TRBV29-1 to TRBJ2-1, with D possibly TRBD2 on 7 matching bases. Per the germline V gene, CDR1 is SQVTM and CDR2 is ANQGSEA. The CDR3 contains 13 residues. Trimming pared 1 base from V and 12 bases from J, leaving 16 bases between. This CDR3 is CSVEVGEGQGQFF. The CDR3 DNA follows: TGCAGCGTTGAAGTTGGGGAGGGACAAGGGCAGTTCTTC.

V gene TRBV2 combines with J gene TRBJ1-6; weak D call: TRBD1 (6 bases). The V and J ends lost 1 base and 7 bases respectively, with 11 bases between them. The V gene's germline CDR1 is SNHLY and CDR2 FYNNEI. This CDR3 is 15 amino acids long. The CDR3 region has the DNA TGTGCCAGCAGTGAAGGGGGACATCCAAATTCACCCCTCCACTTT. It specifies CASSEGGHPNSPLHF.

The chain uses TRBV2 and TRBJ2-7, with 9 bases identical to TRBD2. Germline values: CDR1 SNHLY, CDR2 FYNNEI. The CDR3 sequence is 15 residues long. With V trimmed by 6 bases and J by 5 bases, 11 bases remained unmatched. CDR3 sequence reads: CASSLLAGSPDEQYF. CDR3 nucleotide sequence: TGTGCCAGCAGCCTCCTAGCGGGATCGCCGGACGAGCAGTACTTC.

The chain recombines TRBV4-1 with TRBJ2-3; weak D call: TRBD1 (6 bases). Between the trimmed V and J ends, which lost 0 bases and 6 bases, there was a span of 7 bases. The CDR3 spans 13 residues. Germline-derived CDR1 and CDR2 are MGHRA and YSYEKL. The CDR3 bases are TGCGCCAGCAGCCAAGATAGGGGGGATACGCAGTATTTT. The encoded protein is CASSQDRGDTQYF.

The V call is TRBV15, the J call TRBJ2-7; D is ambiguous. Per germline, CDR1 LNHNV and CDR2 YYDKDF (reference sequence). The CDR3 contains 12 residues. V was clipped by 5 bases and J by 5 bases, with 10 bases between them. The CDR3 is CATSRQSDEQYF. Written as DNA, the CDR3 is TGTGCCACCAGCCGACAATCGGACGAGCAGTACTTC.

V usage is TRBV3-1 (or the pseudogene TRBV3-2) and J usage is TRBJ2-1; 8 positions agree with TRBD2. Germline CDR1 and CDR2: LGHDT and YNNKEL (reference sequence). The V gene end was trimmed by 3 bases and the J gene end by 6 bases; junction bases not matched to a gene: 4. The CDR3 sequence is 14 residues long. The CDR3 reads CASSHYAGGNEQFF. The CDR3 DNA is TGTGCCAGCAGCCATTATGCGGGAGGCAATGAGCAGTTCTTC.

V and J are TRBV7-6 and TRBJ2-5, with D maybe TRBD1 (5 bases). V gave up 5 bases and J gave up 5 bases, with 24 bases separating them. Germline assignment: CDR1 SGHVS and CDR2 FNYEAQ. This CDR3 has 17 amino acids. The CDR3 DNA reads as TGTGCCAGCAGCCCCCTAGGGGCAGGAAAACTGGGGGAGACCCAGTACTTC. It is translated as CASSPLGAGKLGETQYF.

The CDR3 region is CASAKGRGSGEQFF. DNA for the CDR3: TGTGCCAGCGCGAAGGGGAGGGGGTCCGGTGAGCAGTTCTTC. The J gene is TRBJ2-1, the V gene TRBV11-3; tentative D call: TRBD2 (7 bases). V lost 8 bases and J 9 bases, leaving 20 bases between the germline ends. Germline V gene lookup returns CDR1 SGHNT and CDR2 YENEEA. The CDR3 runs 14 residues.

The rearrangement joins TRBV5-6 to TRBJ2-7, with D tentatively TRBD2 (5 bases). The length of the CDR3 is 15 residues. V was clipped by 4 bases and J by 4 bases, with 18 bases between them. Germline-derived CDR1 and CDR2 are SGHDT and YYEEEE. The CDR3 DNA reads TGTGCCAGCAGCGAGGGCCCCACCATCTCTTACGAGCAGTACGTC. Its translation: CASSEGPTISYEQYV.

This clone has only one observation. The chain is built from TRBV6-5 and TRBJ2-1; D may be TRBD1 (6 bases). The CDR3 totals 12 residues. Germline V gene data show CDR1 as MNHEY and CDR2 as SVGAGI. Trimming removed 6 bases from V and 14 bases from J, with 17 bases in between. As DNA, the CDR3 is TGTGCCAGCAGGGTAAACAGGGAATCAAAGTTCTTC. Its translation is CASRVNRESKFF.

The V call is TRBV2, the J call TRBJ1-5; D may be TRBD1 (5 bases). CDR1 is SNHLY, CDR2 FYNNEI, per germline. The CDR3 is made up of 14 amino acids. V was pared by 2 bases and J by 6 bases, with 11 bases between. The DNA for the CDR3 is TGTGCCAGCAGTGAAAGGGCAGGGTTTCAGCCCCAGCATTTT. Protein sequence: CASSERAGFQPQHF.

The genes are TRBV24-1 and TRBJ2-1; 12 nucleotides line up with TRBD1. The length of the CDR3 is 15 residues. Germline lookup yields CDR1 KGHDR and CDR2 SFDVKD. V gave up 4 bases and J gave up 9 bases; unmatched junction bases: 6. The CDR3 DNA reads as TGTGCCACCAGTGACCGGGACAGGGGGCGTTCTGAGCAGTTCTTC. Translation gives CATSDRDRGRSEQFF.

The V and J genes are TRBV3-1 (or the pseudogene TRBV3-2) and TRBJ1-2; D not certain. Germline V lookup: CDR1 LGHDT, CDR2 YNNKEL (reference sequence). This CDR3 is 16 amino acids long. Trimming took off 0 bases at V and 6 bases at J, with 17 bases between the two ends. The CDR3 sequence is CASSQEDPQGRDGYTF. For the CDR3, the DNA is TGTGCCAGCAGCCAAGAGGACCCCCAAGGGCGGGATGGCTACACCTTC.

The rearrangement links TRBV11-2 to TRBJ2-3; weak D call: TRBD2 (6 bases). Germline V CDR1 and CDR2: SGHAT, FQNNGV. V lost 1 base and J 1 base, leaving 9 bases between the germline ends. The CDR3 sequence is 15 residues long. CDR3: CASSLVGGRTDTQYF. CDR3 bases: TGTGCCAGCAGCTTAGTCGGGGGTCGCACAGATACGCAGTATTTT.

The V and J genes are TRBV7-9 and TRBJ1-4; maybe TRBD1 (5 bases). The CDR3 length is 13 residues. V lost 4 bases to trimming and J lost 7 bases, with 10 bases between them. Germline CDR1 is SEHNR and CDR2 is FQNEAQ (reference sequence). The CDR3: CASSSGGGEKLFF. The CDR3 DNA reads as TGTGCCAGCAGCTCAGGCGGGGGTGAAAAACTGTTTTTT.

The chain couples TRBV7-9 to TRBJ2-1; TRBD2 agrees at 10 bases. Germline CDR1 SEHNR, CDR2 FQNEAQ (reference sequence). There are 16 residues in the CDR3. Trimming took 4 bases from V and 2 from J; bases not matched to a gene: 5. The CDR3 loop is CASSSPGLAAYNEQFF. The CDR3 DNA sequence: TGTGCCAGCAGCTCGCCCGGACTAGCGGCCTACAATGAGCAGTTCTTC.

V gene TRBV30 combines with J gene TRBJ1-4; TRBD1 aligns across 7 bases. The V gene end was trimmed by 5 bases and the J gene end by 10 bases; junction bases not matched to a gene: 4. Per the germline V gene, CDR1 is GTSNPN and CDR2 is SVGIG (reference sequence). This CDR3 contains 11 residues. The CDR3 nucleotides read TGTGCCTGGGGTCAGGGGGGAAAACTGTTTTTT. It is translated as CAWGQGGKLFF.

The V call is TRBV7-9, the J call TRBJ2-2; 7 bases align to TRBD1. Germline CDR1 is SEHNR and CDR2 is FQNEAQ (reference sequence). This CDR3 has 17 amino acids. The J segment lost 0 bases and the V segment lost 1 base, leaving 5 bases of the junction unmatched. The CDR3 sequence: CASSLDLGGPNTGELFF. The CDR3 DNA follows: TGTGCCAGCAGCTTAGATCTAGGGGGCCCGAACACCGGGGAGCTGTTTTTT. The full variable domain, with the rest looked up from reference TRBV7-9 and TRBJ2-2, is DTGVSQNPRHKITKRGQNVTFRCDPISEHNRLYWYRQTLGQGPEFLTYFQNEAQLEKSRLLSDRFSAERPKGSFSTLEIQRTEQGDSAMYLCASSLDLGGPNTGELFFGEGSRLTVL.

This clone came up once. This sequence joins TRBV6-6 and TRBJ1-4; 7 positions match TRBD1. V was pared by 2 bases and J by 8 bases, with 8 bases of the junction left unmatched. Germline V gene lookup returns CDR1 MNHNY and CDR2 SVGAGI (reference sequence). The CDR3 covers 15 residues. This chain's CDR3 is CASSYPGQSGEKLFF. The CDR3 DNA sequence: TGTGCCAGCAGTTACCCGGGACAGTCCGGAGAAAAACTGTTTTTT.

This chain joins TRBV3-1 (or the pseudogene TRBV3-2) and TRBJ1-1, with D uncertain. With 2 bases removed from V and 5 bases from J, the gap between germline ends came to 15 bases. CDR1 is LGHDT and CDR2 is YNNKEL in the germline V gene (reference sequence). CDR3 length equals 15 residues. CDR3 residues: CASSQSLWGGTEAFF. As DNA, the CDR3 is TGTGCCAGCAGCCAATCGCTTTGGGGAGGAACTGAAGCTTTCTTT.

The chain is built from TRBV28 and TRBJ2-1, with 11 nucleotides matching TRBD1. CDR3 size: 16 residues. The germline CDR1 and CDR2 sequences are MDHEN and SYDVKM. V shed 3 bases, J shed 7 bases, and the junction held 8 bases outside the gene matches. As DNA, the CDR3 is TGTGCCAGCAGTTTTAGTGGGACAGGGGGTTTTAATGAGCAGTTCTTC. Translating it yields CASSFSGTGGFNEQFF.